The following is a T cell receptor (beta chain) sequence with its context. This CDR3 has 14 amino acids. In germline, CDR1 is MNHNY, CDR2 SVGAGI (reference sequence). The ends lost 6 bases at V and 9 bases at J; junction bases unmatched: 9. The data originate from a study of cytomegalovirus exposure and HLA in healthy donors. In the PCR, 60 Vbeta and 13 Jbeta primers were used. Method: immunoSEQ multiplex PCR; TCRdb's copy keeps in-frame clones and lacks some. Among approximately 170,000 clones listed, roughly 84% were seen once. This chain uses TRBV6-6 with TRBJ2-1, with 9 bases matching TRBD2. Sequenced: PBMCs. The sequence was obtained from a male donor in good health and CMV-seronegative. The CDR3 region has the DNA TGTGCCAGCAGCACTAGCGGGCCCAGCGGTGAGCAGTTCTTC. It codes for CASSTSGPSGEQFF.